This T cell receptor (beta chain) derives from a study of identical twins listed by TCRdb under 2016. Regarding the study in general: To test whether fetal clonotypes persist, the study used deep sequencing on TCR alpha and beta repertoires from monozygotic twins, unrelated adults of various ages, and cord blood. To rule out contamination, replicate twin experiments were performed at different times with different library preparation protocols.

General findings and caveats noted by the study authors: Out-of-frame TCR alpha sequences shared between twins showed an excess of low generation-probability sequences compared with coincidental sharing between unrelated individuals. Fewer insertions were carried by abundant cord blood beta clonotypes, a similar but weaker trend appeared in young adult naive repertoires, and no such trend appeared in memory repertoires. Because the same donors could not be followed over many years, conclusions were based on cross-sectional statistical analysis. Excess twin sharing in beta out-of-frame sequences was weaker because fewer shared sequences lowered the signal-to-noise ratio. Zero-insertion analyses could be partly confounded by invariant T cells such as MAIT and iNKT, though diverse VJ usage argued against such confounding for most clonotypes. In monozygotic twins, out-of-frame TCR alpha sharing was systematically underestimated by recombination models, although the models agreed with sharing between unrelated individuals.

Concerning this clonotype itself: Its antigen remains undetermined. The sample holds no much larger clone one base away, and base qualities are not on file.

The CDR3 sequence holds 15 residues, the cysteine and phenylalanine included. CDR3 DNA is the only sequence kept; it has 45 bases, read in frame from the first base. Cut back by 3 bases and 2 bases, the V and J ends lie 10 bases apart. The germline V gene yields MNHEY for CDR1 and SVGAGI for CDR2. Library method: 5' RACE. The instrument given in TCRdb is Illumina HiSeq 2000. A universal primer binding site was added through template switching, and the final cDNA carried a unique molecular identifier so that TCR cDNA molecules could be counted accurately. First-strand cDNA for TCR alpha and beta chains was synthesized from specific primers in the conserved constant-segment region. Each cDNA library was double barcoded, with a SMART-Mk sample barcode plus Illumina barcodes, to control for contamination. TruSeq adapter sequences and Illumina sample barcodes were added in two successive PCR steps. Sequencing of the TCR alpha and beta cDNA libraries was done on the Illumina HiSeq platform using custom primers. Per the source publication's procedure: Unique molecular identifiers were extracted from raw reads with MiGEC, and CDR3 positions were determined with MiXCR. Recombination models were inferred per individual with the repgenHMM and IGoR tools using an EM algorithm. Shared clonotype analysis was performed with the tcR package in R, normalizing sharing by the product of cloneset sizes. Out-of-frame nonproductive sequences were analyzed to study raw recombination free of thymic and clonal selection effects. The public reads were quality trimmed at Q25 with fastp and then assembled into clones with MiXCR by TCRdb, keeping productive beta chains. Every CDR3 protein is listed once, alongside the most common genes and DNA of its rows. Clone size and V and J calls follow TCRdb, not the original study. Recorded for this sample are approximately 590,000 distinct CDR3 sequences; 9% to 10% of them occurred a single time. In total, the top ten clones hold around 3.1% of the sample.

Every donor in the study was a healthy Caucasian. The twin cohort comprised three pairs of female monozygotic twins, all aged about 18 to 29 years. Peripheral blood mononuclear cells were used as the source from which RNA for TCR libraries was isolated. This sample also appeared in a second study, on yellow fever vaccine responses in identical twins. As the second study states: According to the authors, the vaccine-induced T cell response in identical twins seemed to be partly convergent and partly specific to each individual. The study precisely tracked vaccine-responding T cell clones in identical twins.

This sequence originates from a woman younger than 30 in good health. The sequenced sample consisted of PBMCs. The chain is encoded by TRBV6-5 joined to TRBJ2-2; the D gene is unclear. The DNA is TGTGCCAGCAGTTATGTACGGGCCAACACCGGGGAGCTGTTTTTT. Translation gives CASSYVRANTGELFF.